This T cell receptor beta chain is drawn from a study of blood T cell repertoires in COVID-19. Study-level background: From the United States, Italy and Spain came samples of acute and convalescent COVID-19.

This clone occurred a few times. Sequencing used immunoSEQ multiplex PCR; TCRdb keeps in-frame clones, though not all of them. The sample lists about 130,000 clones, around nine tenths occurring once. Participant-given clinical history determined each cohort assignment. Germline CDR1 is SGHTA and CDR2 is FQGNSA. Between the trimmed V and J ends, which lost 4 bases and 0 bases, there was a span of 12 bases. This CDR3 contains 15 residues. This chain connects TRBV7-2 to TRBJ1-1; no clear D. Sequencing used PBMCs or T cells enriched from blood (not recorded which). This TCR came from a woman aged 45-65 years who had recovered from COVID-19. In nucleotides, the CDR3 is TGTGCCAGCAGCTCATGGACGGGGTTGAACACTGAAGCTTTCTTT. Translated, it gives CASSSWTGLNTEAFF.